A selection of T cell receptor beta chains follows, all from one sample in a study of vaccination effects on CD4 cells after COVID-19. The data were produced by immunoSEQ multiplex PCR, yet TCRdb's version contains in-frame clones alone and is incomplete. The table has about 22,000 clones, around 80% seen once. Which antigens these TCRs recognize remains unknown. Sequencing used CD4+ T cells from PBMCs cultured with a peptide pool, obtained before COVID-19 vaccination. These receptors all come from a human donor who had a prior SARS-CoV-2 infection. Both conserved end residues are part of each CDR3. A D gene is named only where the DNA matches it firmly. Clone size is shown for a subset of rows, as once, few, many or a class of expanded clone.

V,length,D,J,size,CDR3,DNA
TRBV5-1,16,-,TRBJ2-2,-,CASSLSLQGGPGELFF,TGCGCCAGCAGCTTGAGCTTGCAGGGAGGCCCCGGGGAGCTGTTTTTT
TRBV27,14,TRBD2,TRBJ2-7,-,CASRTGGISYEQYF,TGTGCCAGCAGGACGGGGGGAATCTCCTACGAGCAGTACTTC
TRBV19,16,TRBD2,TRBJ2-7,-,CARDQGGGSVPYEQYF,TGTGCCAGGGACCAGGGTGGCGGGAGTGTCCCTTACGAGCAGTACTTC
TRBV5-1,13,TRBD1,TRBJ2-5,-,CASSSRGPETQYF,TGCGCCAGCAGCAGCAGGGGGCCGGAGACCCAGTACTTC
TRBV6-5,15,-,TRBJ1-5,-,CASKPRVRGNQPQHF,TGTGCCAGCAAACCCAGGGTGCGGGGCAATCAGCCCCAGCATTTT
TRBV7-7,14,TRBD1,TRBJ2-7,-,CASSSGQGAGEQYF,TGTGCTAGCAGCTCTGGACAGGGCGCGGGGGAGCAGTACTTC
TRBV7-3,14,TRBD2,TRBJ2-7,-,CASSLKGLSYEQYF,TGTGCCAGCAGCTTAAAGGGACTATCCTACGAGCAGTACTTC
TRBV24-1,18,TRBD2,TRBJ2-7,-,CATSPRERTSGSEYEQYF,TGTGCCACCAGCCCCAGAGAAAGGACTAGCGGGAGTGAGTACGAGCAGTACTTC
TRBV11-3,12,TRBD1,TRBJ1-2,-,CASSTGAYGYTF,TGTGCCAGCAGCACAGGGGCGTATGGCTACACCTTC
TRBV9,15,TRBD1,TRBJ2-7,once,CAGAGRGQGRSEQYF,TGTGCCGGAGCGGGGAGGGGACAGGGACGTAGCGAGCAGTACTTC
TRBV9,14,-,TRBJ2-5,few,CASSVGVHQETQYF,TGTGCCAGCAGCGTAGGAGTTCACCAAGAGACCCAGTACTTC
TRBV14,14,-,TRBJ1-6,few,CASSRRGYNSPLHF,TGTGCCAGCAGCCGTAGGGGTTATAATTCACCCCTCCACTTT
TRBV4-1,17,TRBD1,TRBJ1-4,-,CASSQVGKDRLGEKLFF,TGCGCCAGCAGCCAAGTCGGGAAGGACAGGTTAGGGGAAAAACTGTTTTTT
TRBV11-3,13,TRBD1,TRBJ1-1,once,CASSATGLTEAFF,TGTGCCAGCAGCGCGACAGGGTTGACCGAAGCTTTCTTT
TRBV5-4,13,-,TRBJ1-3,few,CASSYRDGNTIYF,TGTGCCAGCAGCTACAGGGATGGAAACACCATATATTTT
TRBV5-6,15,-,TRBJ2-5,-,CASSPITRGEETQYF,TGTGCCAGCAGTCCCATCACTAGGGGGGAAGAGACCCAGTACTTC
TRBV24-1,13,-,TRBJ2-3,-,CATSEKTKDTQYF,TGTGCCACCTCGGAAAAGACGAAGGATACGCAGTATTTT
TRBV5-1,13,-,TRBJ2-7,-,CASRSDRTGEQYF,TGCGCCAGCAGATCCGACAGGACGGGCGAGCAGTACTTC
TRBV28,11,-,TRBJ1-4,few,CASSLGFQLFF,TGTGCCAGCAGTTTAGGTTTCCAACTGTTTTTT
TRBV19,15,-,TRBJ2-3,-,CASSIAAGSTDTQYF,TGTGCCAGTAGTATAGCGGCGGGTAGCACAGATACGCAGTATTTT
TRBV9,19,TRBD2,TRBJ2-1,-,CASSHRTSGGPLSYNEQFF,TGTGCCAGCAGCCACAGGACTAGCGGGGGACCTCTCTCCTACAATGAGCAGTTCTTC
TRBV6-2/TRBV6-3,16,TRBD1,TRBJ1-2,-,CASSYSPRQGYYGYTF,TGTGCCAGCAGTTACTCGCCCCGACAGGGGTACTATGGCTACACCTTC
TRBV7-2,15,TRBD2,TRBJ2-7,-,CASSLDSGVGWEQYF,TGTGCCAGCAGCTTAGACAGCGGGGTGGGTTGGGAGCAGTACTTC
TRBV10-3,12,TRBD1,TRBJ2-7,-,CAISGQGYEQYF,TGTGCCATCAGTGGACAGGGCTACGAGCAGTACTTC
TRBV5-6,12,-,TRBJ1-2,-,CASSLVTDGYTF,TGTGCCAGCAGCTTGGTGACGGATGGCTACACCTTC
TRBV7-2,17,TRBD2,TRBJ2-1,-,CASSLGLAGGPYNEQFF,TGTGCCAGCAGCTTGGGACTAGCGGGGGGGCCCTACAATGAGCAGTTCTTC
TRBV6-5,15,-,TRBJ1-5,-,CASSPQVHSNQPQHF,TGTGCCAGCAGTCCACAGGTGCATAGCAATCAGCCCCAGCATTTT
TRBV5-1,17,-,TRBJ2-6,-,CASSWGPHGSGANVLTF,TGCGCCAGCAGCTGGGGGCCCCACGGCTCTGGGGCCAACGTCCTGACTTTC
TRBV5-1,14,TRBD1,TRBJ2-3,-,CASSLTGQGGTQYF,TGCGCCAGCAGCTTGACGGGACAGGGAGGGACGCAGTATTTT
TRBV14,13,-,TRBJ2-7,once,CASSQSGALRQYF,TGTGCCAGCAGCCAATCGGGGGCATTACGGCAGTACTTC
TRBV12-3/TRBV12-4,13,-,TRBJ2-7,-,CASSTRRSYEQYF,TGTGCCAGCAGCACTCGACGGAGCTACGAGCAGTACTTC
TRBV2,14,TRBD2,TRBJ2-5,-,CASSELAGQETQYF,TGTGCCAGCAGTGAACTAGCGGGCCAAGAGACCCAGTACTTC
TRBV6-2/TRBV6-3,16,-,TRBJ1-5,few,CASSYASGRGNQPQHF,TGTGCCAGCAGTTACGCTTCGGGACGAGGCAATCAGCCCCAGCATTTT
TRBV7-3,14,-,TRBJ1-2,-,CASSLGGGIYGYTF,TGTGCCAGCAGCTTAGGGGGAGGAATCTATGGCTACACCTTC
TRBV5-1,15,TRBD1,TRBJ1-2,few,CASSLSGGAYYGYTF,TGCGCCAGCAGCTTGTCAGGGGGCGCCTACTATGGCTACACCTTC
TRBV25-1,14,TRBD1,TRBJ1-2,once,CASSEYQGGYGYTF,TGTGCCAGCAGTGAATACCAGGGGGGCTATGGCTACACCTTC
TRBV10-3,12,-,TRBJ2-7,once,CAISESENEQYF,TGTGCCATCAGTGAGTCAGAAAATGAGCAGTACTTC
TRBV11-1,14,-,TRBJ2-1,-,CASSLLPSYNEQFF,TGTGCCAGCAGCTTATTGCCCTCCTACAATGAGCAGTTCTTC
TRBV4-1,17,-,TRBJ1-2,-,CASSRFESPYGAGGYTF,TGCGCCAGCAGCCGATTCGAAAGTCCGTACGGGGCAGGGGGCTACACCTTC
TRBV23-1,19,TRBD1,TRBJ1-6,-,CASSQIGLNRGPFWSPLHF,TGCGCCAGCAGTCAGATCGGACTAAACAGGGGGCCTTTTTGGTCACCCCTCCACTTT
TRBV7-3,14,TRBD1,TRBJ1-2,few,CASSPSGTGVGYTF,TGTGCCAGCAGCCCATCCGGGACAGGGGTCGGCTACACCTTC
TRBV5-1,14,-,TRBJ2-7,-,CASSLGGQAYEQYF,TGCGCCAGCAGCTTGGGGGGGCAAGCCTACGAGCAGTACTTC
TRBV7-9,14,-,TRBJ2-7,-,CASSLLSGSYEQYF,TGTGCCAGCAGCTTACTTTCCGGTTCCTACGAGCAGTACTTC